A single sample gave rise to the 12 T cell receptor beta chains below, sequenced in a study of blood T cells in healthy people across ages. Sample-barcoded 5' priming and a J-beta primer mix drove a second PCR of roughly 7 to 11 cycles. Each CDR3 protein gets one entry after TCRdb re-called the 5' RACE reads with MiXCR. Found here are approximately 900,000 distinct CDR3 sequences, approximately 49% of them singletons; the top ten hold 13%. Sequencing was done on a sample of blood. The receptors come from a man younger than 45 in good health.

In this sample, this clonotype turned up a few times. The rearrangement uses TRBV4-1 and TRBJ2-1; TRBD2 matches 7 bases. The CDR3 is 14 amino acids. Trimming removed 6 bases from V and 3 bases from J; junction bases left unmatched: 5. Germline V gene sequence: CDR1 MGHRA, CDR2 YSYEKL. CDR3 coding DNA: TGCGCCAGCAGGATGGGGGGGGACTACAATGAGCAGTTCTTC. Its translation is CASRMGGDYNEQFF.

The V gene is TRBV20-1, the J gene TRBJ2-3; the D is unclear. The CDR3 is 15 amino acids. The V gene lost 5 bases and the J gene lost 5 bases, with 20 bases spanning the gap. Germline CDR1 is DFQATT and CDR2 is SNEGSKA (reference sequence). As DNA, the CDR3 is TGCAGTGCTCCGATCACCCTGACCGCAGGAGATACGCAGTATTTT. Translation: CSAPITLTAGDTQYF.

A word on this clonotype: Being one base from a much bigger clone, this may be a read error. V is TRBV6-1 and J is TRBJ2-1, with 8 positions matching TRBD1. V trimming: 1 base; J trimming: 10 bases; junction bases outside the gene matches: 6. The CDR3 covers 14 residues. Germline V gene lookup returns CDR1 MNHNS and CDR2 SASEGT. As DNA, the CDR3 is TGTGCCAGCAGTGAAGGACAGGGGCCTGACGAGCAGTTCTTC. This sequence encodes CASSEGQGPDEQFF.

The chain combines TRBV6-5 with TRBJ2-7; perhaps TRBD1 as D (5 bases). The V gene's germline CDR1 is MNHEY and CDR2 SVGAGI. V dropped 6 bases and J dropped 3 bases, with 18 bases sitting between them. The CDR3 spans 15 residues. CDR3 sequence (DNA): TGTGCCAGCAGAGGGGCTTGGACGATTGACTACGAGCAGTACTTC. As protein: CASRGAWTIDYEQYF.

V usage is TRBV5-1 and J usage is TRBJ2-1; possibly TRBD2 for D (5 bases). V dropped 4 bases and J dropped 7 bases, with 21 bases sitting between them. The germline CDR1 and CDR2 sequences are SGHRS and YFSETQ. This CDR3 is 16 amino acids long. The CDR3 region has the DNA TGCGCCAGCAGCGAGGGAAACCTCGAGGGAAGGAATGAGCAGTTCTTC. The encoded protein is CASSEGNLEGRNEQFF. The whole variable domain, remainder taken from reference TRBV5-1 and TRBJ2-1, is KAGVTQTPRYLIKTRGQQVTLSCSPISGHRSVSWYQQTPGQGLQFLFEYFSETQRNKGNFPGRFSGRQFSNSRSEMNVSTLELGDSALYLCASSEGNLEGRNEQFFGPGTRLTVL.

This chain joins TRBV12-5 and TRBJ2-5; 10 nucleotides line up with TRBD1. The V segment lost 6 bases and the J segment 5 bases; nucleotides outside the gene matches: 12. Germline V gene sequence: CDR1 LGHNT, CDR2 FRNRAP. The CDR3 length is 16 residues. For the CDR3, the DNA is TGTGCTAGTGGGGGGGGTGACAGGGGGCGCAAGGAGACCCAGTACTTC. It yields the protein CASGGGDRGRKETQYF.

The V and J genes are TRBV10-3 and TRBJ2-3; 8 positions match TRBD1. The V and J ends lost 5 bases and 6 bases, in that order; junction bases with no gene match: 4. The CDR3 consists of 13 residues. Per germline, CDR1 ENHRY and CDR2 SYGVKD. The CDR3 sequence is CAISSRGPDTQYF. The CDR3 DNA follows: TGTGCCATCAGTAGCAGGGGGCCTGATACGCAGTATTTT.

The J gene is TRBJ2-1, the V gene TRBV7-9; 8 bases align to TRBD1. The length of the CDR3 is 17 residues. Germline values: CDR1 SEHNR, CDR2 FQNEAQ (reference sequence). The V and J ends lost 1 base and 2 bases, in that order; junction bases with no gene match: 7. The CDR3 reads CASSLGVGQGPYNEQFF. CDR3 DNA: TGTGCCAGCAGCTTAGGGGTAGGACAGGGCCCCTACAATGAGCAGTTCTTC. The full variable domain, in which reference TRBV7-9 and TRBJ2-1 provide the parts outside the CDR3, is DTGVSQNPRHKITKRGQNVTFRCDPISEHNRLYWYRQTLGQGPEFLTYFQNEAQLEKSRLLSDRFSAERPKGSFSTLEIQRTEQGDSAMYLCASSLGVGQGPYNEQFFGPGTRLTVL.

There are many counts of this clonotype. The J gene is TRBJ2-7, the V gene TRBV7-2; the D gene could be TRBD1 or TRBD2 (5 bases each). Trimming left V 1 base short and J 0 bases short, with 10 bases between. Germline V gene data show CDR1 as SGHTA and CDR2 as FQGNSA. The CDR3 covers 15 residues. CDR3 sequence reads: CASSLGAGSSYEQYF. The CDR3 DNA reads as TGTGCCAGCAGCTTAGGGGCAGGGAGCTCCTACGAGCAGTACTTC. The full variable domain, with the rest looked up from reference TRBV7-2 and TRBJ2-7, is GAGVSQSPSNKVTEKGKDVELRCDPISGHTALYWYRQSLGQGLEFLIYFQGNSAPDKSGLPSDRFSAERTGGSVSTLTIQRTQQEDSAVYLCASSLGAGSSYEQYFGPGTRLTVT.

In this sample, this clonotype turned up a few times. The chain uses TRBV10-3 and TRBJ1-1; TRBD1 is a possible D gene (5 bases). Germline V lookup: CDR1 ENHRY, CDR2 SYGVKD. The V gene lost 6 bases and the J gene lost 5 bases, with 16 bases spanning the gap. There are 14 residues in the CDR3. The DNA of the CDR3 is TGTGCCATCAGACGCAGGGAGATGGATACTGAAGCTTTCTTT. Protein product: CAIRRREMDTEAFF.

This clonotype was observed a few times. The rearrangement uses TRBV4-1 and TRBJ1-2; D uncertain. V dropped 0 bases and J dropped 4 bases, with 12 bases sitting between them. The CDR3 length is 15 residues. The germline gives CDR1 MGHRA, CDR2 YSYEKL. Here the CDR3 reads CASSQDRAPFYGYTF. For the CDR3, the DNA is TGCGCCAGCAGCCAAGACAGAGCCCCCTTCTATGGCTACACCTTC.

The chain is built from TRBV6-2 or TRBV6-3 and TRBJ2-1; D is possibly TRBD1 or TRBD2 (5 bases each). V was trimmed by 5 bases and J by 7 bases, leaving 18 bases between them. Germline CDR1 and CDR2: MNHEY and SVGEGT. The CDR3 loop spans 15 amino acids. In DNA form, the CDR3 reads TGTGCCAGCAGTCTACCGTCGGGGCTGAGGAATGAGCAGTTCTTC. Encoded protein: CASSLPSGLRNEQFF.